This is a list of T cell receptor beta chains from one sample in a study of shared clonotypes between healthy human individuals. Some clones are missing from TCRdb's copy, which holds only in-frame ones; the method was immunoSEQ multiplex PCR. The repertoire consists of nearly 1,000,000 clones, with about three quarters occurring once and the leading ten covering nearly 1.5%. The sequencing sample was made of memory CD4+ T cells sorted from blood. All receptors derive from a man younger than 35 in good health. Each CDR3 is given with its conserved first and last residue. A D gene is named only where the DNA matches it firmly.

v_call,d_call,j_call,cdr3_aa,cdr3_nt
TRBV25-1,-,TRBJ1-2,CASSDQRKGPFYGYTF,TGTGCCAGCAGTGACCAAAGGAAGGGCCCCTTCTATGGCTACACCTTC
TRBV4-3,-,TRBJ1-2,CASSQDVGQYYGYTF,TGCGCCAGCAGCCAAGACGTTGGACAGTACTATGGCTACACCTTC
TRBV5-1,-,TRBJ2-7,CASSARINSYEQYF,TGCGCCAGCAGCGCGCGGATCAATTCCTACGAGCAGTACTTC
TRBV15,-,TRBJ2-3,CATSREAVSTDTQYF,TGTGCCACCAGCAGAGAGGCAGTAAGCACAGATACGCAGTATTTT
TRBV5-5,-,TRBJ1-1,CASSLQGGNTEAFF,TGTGCCAGCAGCTTACAGGGTGGGAACACTGAAGCTTTCTTT
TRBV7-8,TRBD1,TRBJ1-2,CASSVAGTGGLYGYTF,TGTGCCAGCAGCGTCGCCGGGACAGGGGGGCTTTATGGCTACACCTTC
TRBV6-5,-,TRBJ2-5,CASSYSPIKSAETQYF,TGTGCCAGCAGTTACTCCCCAATAAAAAGTGCAGAGACCCAGTACTTC
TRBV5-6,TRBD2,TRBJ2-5,CASSYKSSGGYQETQYF,TGTGCCAGCAGTTACAAAAGCTCGGGAGGCTACCAAGAGACCCAGTACTTC
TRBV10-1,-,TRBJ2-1,CASSESVGRDEQFF,TGCGCCAGCAGTGAGTCGGTAGGGCGCGATGAGCAGTTCTTC
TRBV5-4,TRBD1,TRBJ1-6,CASSLRDRPYSPLHF,TGTGCCAGCAGCTTGAGGGACAGGCCTTATTCACCCCTCCACTTT
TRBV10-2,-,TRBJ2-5,CASSDSPLPGVETQYF,TGCGCCAGCAGTGACTCCCCTCTACCCGGAGTGGAGACCCAGTACTTC
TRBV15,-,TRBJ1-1,CATSREVLMNTEAFF,TGTGCCACCAGCAGAGAAGTCTTAATGAACACTGAAGCTTTCTTT
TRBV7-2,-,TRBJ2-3,CASSHFTDTQYF,TGTGCCAGCAGCCATTTCACAGATACGCAGTATTTT